One sample yielded the 2 T cell receptor beta chains listed below, sequenced in a study of siplizumab effects on memory and regulatory T cells (dated by TCRdb to between 2018 and 2021). Libraries were made using the immunoSEQ multiplex PCR assay. TCRdb stores this immuneACCESS table with in-frame sequences only. Part of the clones is absent; in the studies checked, under half of the shortfall reflects unresolved V genes, and no reason is known for the rest. Within this sample are approximately 50,000 clones, with over 90% of them counted one time only. The top ten constitute roughly a sixth of the sample. The sample taken for sequencing was CD8+ T cells sorted from blood. The receptor source for this set is a human donor in good health.

The chain combines TRBV9 with TRBJ2-3, with 10 positions matching TRBD1. V shed 2 bases and J 1 base; nucleotides not matched to a gene: 4. CDR1 SGDLS and CDR2 YYNGEE come from the germline V gene. The CDR3 spans 16 residues. The CDR3 spells CASSVGGTGGTDTQYF. CDR3 bases: TGTGCCAGCAGCGTTGGCGGGACAGGGGGCACAGATACGCAGTATTTT.

This chain uses TRBV20-1 with TRBJ2-7; no clear D. In germline, CDR1 is DFQATT, CDR2 SNEGSKA (reference sequence). V lost 1 base and J lost 2, with 3 bases in between. CDR3 length equals 11 residues. CDR3: CSARVPYEQYF. CDR3 DNA sequence: TGCAGTGCTAGAGTACCCTACGAGCAGTACTTC.